The rows below give T cell receptor beta chains drawn from one sample of a study of blood T cell repertoires in COVID-19. Clones were read by immunoSEQ multiplex PCR, and TCRdb kept only the in-frame ones, dropping some. The data contain 150,000 to 200,000 clones, about 85% of them seen just once; the ten biggest clones take up under 4%. Sequenced input: peripheral blood. The receptor source for this set is a human donor with acute or convalescent COVID-19. The donor label of this sample is uncertain. Both conserved end residues are part of each CDR3. D genes are given only for firm matches. The size field is filled for only some rows; it gives once, few, many or a size class.

TGTGCCAGCATATTATGCTATGGCTACACCTTC,CASILCYGYTF,11,TRBV6-4,TRBJ1-2,NA,NA
TGTGCCAGCAGTTCACGGTCGCTCTATGGCTACACCTTC,CASSSRSLYGYTF,13,TRBV6-5,TRBJ1-2,NA,NA
TGTGCCAGCAGTTTAGGGGGCAAACTGTTTTTT,CASSLGGKLFF,11,TRBV28,TRBJ1-4,NA,NA
TGTGCCAGCAGTTTATACAGACAGGTGGGGTCCTTTAGCACAGATACGCAGTATTTT,CASSLYRQVGSFSTDTQYF,19,TRBV27,TRBJ2-3,NA,NA
TGTGCCAGTAGTAATATTGAGGGGACAGGACCACATCAGCCCCAGCATTTT,CASSNIEGTGPHQPQHF,17,TRBV19,TRBJ1-5,TRBD1,NA
TGTGCCAGCAGCTTACAAGGGGACTATGGCTACACCTTC,CASSLQGDYGYTF,13,TRBV7-2,TRBJ1-2,NA,NA
TGTGCCAGCAGCGAAGGGACTCCAGGAAACACCATATATTTT,CASSEGTPGNTIYF,14,TRBV9,TRBJ1-3,NA,NA
TGTGCCAGCAGTTCCCTCGGACAGGAACTGTTTTTT,CASSSLGQELFF,12,TRBV12-3/TRBV12-4,TRBJ2-2,TRBD1,NA
TGTGCCAGCAGCCAAGATTTCGTACCCGATGGACAGGGGATTAATCAGCCCCAGCATTTT,CASSQDFVPDGQGINQPQHF,20,TRBV3-1/TRBV3-2,TRBJ1-5,TRBD1,NA
TGTGCCAGCAGCTCCACTCGACAGGGTGGCTACGAGCAGTACTTC,CASSSTRQGGYEQYF,15,TRBV7-9,TRBJ2-7,TRBD1,once
TGTGCCAGTAGTTCTCCCGAGGCAGATAATCAGCCCCAGCATTTT,CASSSPEADNQPQHF,15,TRBV19,TRBJ1-5,NA,NA
TGTGCCAGCAGTTACGAACAGGGGGTCTACGAGCAGTACTTC,CASSYEQGVYEQYF,14,TRBV6-2/TRBV6-3,TRBJ2-7,TRBD1,NA
TGTGCCACCAGTGACCGTAGCGGGGGGCAGGATGGTGAGCAGTTCTTC,CATSDRSGGQDGEQFF,16,TRBV24-1,TRBJ2-1,TRBD2,few
TGTGCCAGCAGTGATCGAGCTCTAGGCTATGGCTACACCTTC,CASSDRALGYGYTF,14,TRBV6-1,TRBJ1-2,NA,NA
TGTGCCTCTGCGCAGGGGAACAATCAGCCCCAGCATTTT,CASAQGNNQPQHF,13,TRBV6-6,TRBJ1-5,NA,NA
TGTGCCAGCAGCTTAGGGACAGTCTCTTATGGCTACACCTTC,CASSLGTVSYGYTF,14,TRBV7-8,TRBJ1-2,NA,NA
TGTGCCAGCAACGTAAGGGACAGGGTCAACACTGAAGCTTTCTTT,CASNVRDRVNTEAFF,15,TRBV2,TRBJ1-1,TRBD1,NA
TGTGCCAGCAGCTCTCAACTCGCGGGGGGGGGAGAGACCCAGTACTTC,CASSSQLAGGGETQYF,16,TRBV7-7,TRBJ2-5,TRBD2,NA
TGCGCCAGCAGTGTTATAGCCACAGATACGCAGTATTTT,CASSVIATDTQYF,13,TRBV10-2,TRBJ2-3,NA,NA
TGTGCCAGCAGTTATCACCGTAGCGGGGGGAACTACAATGAGCAGTTCTTC,CASSYHRSGGNYNEQFF,17,TRBV6-2/TRBV6-3,TRBJ2-1,TRBD2,NA
TGTGCCAGCAGCGACCCTCCGGGGAGGGGGCAAGAGACCCAGTACTTC,CASSDPPGRGQETQYF,16,TRBV11-1,TRBJ2-5,NA,NA
TGTGCCAGCAGTTACGACAGACCGAACACCGGGGAGCTGTTTTTT,CASSYDRPNTGELFF,15,TRBV6-5,TRBJ2-2,NA,NA
TGTGCCAGCAGCCCCTGGAGGGACAATGAGCAGTTCTTC,CASSPWRDNEQFF,13,TRBV11-2,TRBJ2-1,NA,NA
TGTGCCAGTAGTATCATCGGGGGAACTGAAGCTTTCTTT,CASSIIGGTEAFF,13,TRBV19,TRBJ1-1,NA,NA
TGTGCCAGCAGCACCTCGACTAGCCTCCTGGGGAATGAGCAGTTCTTC,CASSTSTSLLGNEQFF,16,TRBV9,TRBJ2-1,TRBD2,NA
TGTGCCAGCAGTTTGGGACAGGTGGCCTACGAGCAGTACTTC,CASSLGQVAYEQYF,14,TRBV27,TRBJ2-7,TRBD1,NA
TGTGCCAGCAGCCCCCCCTTAGCGTATAGCAATCAGCCCCAGCATTTT,CASSPPLAYSNQPQHF,16,TRBV14,TRBJ1-5,NA,NA
TGTGCCAGCAGCTCCCACGGACAGGGGGCGGGTGAGCAGTTCTTC,CASSSHGQGAGEQFF,15,TRBV11-3,TRBJ2-1,TRBD1,NA
TGTGCCACTCAGTGGGAGCCTATGAACACTGAAGCTTTCTTT,CATQWEPMNTEAFF,14,TRBV6-5,TRBJ1-1,NA,NA